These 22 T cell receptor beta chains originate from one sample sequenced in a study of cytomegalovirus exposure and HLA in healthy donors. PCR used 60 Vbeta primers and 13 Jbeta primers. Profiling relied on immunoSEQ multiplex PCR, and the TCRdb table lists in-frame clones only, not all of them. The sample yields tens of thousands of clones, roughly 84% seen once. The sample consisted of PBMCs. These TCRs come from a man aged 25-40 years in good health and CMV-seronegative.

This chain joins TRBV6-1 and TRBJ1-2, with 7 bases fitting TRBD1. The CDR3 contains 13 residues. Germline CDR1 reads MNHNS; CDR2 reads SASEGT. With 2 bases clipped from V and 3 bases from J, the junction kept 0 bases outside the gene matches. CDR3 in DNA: TGTGCCAGCAGTGAACAGGGGGACTATGGCTACACCTTC. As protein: CASSEQGDYGYTF.

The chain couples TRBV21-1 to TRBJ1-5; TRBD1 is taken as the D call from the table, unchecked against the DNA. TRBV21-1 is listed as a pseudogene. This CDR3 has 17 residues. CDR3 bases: TGTGCCAAATCCCGGGACAGGGGTAGATACGGCAATCAGCCCCAGCATTTT. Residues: CAKSRDRGRYGNQPQHF.

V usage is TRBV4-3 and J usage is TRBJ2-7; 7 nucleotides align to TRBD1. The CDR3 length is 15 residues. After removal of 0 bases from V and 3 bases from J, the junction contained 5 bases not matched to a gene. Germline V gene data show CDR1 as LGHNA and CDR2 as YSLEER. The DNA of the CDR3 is TGCGCCAGCAGCCAAGACCGGGACAGATTCTACGAGCAGTACTTC. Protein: CASSQDRDRFYEQYF.

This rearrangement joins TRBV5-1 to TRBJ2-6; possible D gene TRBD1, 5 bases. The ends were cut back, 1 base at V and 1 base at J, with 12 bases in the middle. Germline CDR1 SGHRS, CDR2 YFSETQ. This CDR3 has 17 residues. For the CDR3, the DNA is TGCGCCAGCAGCTTGATAGGGGATGGGTCTGGGGCCAACGTCCTGACTTTC. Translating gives CASSLIGDGSGANVLTF. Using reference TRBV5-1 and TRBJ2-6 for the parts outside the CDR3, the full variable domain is KAGVTQTPRYLIKTRGQQVTLSCSPISGHRSVSWYQQTPGQGLQFLFEYFSETQRNKGNFPGRFSGRQFSNSRSEMNVSTLELGDSALYLCASSLIGDGSGANVLTFGAGSRLTVL.

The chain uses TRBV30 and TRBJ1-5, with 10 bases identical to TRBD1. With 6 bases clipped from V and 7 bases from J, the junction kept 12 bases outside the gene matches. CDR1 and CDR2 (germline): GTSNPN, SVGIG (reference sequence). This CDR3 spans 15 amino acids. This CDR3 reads CACQDSGQGTQPQHF. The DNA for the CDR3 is TGTGCCTGCCAGGATTCGGGACAGGGGACGCAGCCCCAGCATTTT.

In nucleotides, the CDR3 is TGTGCCAGTAGTGCGACAGGGGATTTTCAGCCCCAGCATTTT. It is translated as CASSATGDFQPQHF. The gene calls are TRBV19 and TRBJ1-5; TRBD1 aligns across 8 bases. Per the germline V gene, CDR1 is LNHDA and CDR2 is SQIVND (reference sequence). The trim removed 5 bases at V and 6 bases at J, leaving 6 bases unmatched. There are 14 residues in the CDR3.

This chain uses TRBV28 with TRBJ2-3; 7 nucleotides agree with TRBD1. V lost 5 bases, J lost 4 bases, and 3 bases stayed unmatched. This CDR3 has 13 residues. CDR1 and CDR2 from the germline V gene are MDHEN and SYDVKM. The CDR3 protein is CASSLDRADTQYF. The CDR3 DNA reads TGTGCCAGCAGTCTCGACAGGGCAGATACGCAGTATTTT. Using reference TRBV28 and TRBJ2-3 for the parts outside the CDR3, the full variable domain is DVKVTQSSRYLVKRTGEKVFLECVQDMDHENMFWYRQDPGLGLRLIYFSYDVKMKEKGDIPEGYSVSREKKERFSLILESASTNQTSMYLCASSLDRADTQYFGPGTRLTVL.

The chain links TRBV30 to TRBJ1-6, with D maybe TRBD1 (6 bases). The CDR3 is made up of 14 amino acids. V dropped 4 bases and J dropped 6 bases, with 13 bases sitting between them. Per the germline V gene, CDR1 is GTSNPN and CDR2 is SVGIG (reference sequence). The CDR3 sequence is CAWNQQGGNSPLHF. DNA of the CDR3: TGTGCCTGGAACCAGCAAGGGGGTAATTCACCCCTCCACTTT.

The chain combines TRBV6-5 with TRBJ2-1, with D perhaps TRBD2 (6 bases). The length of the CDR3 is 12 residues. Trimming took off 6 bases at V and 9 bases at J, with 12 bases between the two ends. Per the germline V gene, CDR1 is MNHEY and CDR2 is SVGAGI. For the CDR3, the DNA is TGTGCCAGCAGAACTAGCAGTAGTGAGCAGTTCTTC. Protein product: CASRTSSSEQFF.

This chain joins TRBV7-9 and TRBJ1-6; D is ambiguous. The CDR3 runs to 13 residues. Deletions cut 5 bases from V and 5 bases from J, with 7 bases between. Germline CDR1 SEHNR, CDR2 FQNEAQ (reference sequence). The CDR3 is CASSPENNSPLHF. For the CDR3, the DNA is TGTGCCAGCAGCCCAGAAAATAATTCACCCCTCCACTTT.

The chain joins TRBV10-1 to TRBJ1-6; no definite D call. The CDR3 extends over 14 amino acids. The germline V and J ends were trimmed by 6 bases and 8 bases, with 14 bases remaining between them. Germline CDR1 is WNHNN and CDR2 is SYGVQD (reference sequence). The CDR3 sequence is CASRRGPRDSPLHF. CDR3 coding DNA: TGCGCCAGCAGGCGAGGTCCGCGGGATTCACCCCTCCACTTT.

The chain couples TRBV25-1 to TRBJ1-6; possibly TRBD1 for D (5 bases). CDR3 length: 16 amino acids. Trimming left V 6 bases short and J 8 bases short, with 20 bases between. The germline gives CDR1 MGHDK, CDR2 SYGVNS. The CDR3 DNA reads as TGTGCCAGCAGGCTCAATTGGGGGGGTACCGATTCACCCCTCCACTTT. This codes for CASRLNWGGTDSPLHF. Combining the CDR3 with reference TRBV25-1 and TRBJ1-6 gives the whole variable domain EADIYQTPRYLVIGTGKKITLECSQTMGHDKMYWYQQDPGMELHLIHYSYGVNSTEKGDLSSESTVSRIRTEHFPLTLESARPSHTSQYLCASRLNWGGTDSPLHFGNGTRLTVT.

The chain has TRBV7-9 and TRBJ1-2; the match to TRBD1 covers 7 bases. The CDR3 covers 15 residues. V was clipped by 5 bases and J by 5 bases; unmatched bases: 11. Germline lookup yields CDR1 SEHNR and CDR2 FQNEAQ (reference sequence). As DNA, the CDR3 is TGTGCCAGCAGCGGAAACCGGGACAGTCCTTATGGCTACACCTTC. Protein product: CASSGNRDSPYGYTF.

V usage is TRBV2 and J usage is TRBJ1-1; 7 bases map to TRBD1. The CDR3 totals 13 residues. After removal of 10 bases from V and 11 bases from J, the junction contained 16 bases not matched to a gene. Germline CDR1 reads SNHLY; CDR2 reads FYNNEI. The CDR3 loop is CAIPPVRGIGAFF. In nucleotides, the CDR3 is TGTGCCATCCCACCTGTCAGGGGGATCGGGGCTTTCTTT.

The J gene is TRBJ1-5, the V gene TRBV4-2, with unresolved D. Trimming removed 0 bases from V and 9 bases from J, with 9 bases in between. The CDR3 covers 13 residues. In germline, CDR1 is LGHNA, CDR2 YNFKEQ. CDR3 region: CASSQDPGAPQHF. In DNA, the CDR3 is TGTGCCAGCAGCCAAGATCCAGGCGCGCCCCAGCATTTT.

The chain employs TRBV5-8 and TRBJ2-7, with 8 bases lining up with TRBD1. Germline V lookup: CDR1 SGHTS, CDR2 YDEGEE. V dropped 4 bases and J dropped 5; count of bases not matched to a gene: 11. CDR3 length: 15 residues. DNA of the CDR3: TGTGCCAGCAGCACGAGGACAGGGTGGGTTGACGAGCAGTACTTC. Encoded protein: CASSTRTGWVDEQYF.

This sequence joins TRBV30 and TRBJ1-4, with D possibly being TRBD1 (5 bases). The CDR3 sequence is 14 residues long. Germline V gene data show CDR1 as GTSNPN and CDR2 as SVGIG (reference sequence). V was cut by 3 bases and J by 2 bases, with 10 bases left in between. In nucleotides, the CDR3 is TGTGCCTGGAGCTCAGGGCTGACTAATGAAAAACTGTTTTTT. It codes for CAWSSGLTNEKLFF. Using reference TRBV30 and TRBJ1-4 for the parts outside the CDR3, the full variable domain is SQTIHQWPATLVQPVGSPLSLECTVEGTSNPNLYWYRQAAGRGLQLLFYSVGIGQISSEVPQNLSASRPQDRQFILSSKKLLLSDSGFYLCAWSSGLTNEKLFFGSGTQLSVL.

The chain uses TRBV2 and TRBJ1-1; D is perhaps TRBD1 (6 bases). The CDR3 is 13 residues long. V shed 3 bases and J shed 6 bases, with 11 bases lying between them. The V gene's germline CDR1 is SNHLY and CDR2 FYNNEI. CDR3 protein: CASSETGTAEAFF. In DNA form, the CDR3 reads TGTGCCAGCAGTGAGACAGGTACAGCTGAAGCTTTCTTT.

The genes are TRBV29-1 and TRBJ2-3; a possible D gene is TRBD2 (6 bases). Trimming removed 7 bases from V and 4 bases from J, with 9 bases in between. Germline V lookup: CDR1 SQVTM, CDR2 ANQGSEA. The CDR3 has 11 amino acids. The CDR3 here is CSDSSADTQYF. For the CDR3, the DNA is TGCAGCGACTCTAGCGCAGATACGCAGTATTTT.

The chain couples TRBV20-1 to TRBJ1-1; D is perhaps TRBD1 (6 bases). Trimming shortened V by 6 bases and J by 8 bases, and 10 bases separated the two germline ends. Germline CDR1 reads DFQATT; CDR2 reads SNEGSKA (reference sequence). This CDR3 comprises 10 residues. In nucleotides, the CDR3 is TGCAGTGCGACCGGGACAGAAGCTTTCTTT. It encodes CSATGTEAFF.

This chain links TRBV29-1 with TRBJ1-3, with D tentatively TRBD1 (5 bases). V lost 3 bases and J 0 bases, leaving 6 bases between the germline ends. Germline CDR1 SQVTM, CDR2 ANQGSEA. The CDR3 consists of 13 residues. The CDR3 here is CSVEGGSGNTIYF. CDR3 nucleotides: TGCAGCGTTGAGGGGGGCTCTGGAAACACCATATATTTT.

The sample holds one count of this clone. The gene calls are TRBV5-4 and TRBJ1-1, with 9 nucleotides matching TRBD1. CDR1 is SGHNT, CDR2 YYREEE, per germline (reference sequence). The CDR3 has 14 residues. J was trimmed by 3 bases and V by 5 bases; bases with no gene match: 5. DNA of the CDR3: TGTGCCAGCAGGGACAGGGGTTGGGACACTGAAGCTTTCTTT. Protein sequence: CASRDRGWDTEAFF.